This T cell receptor beta chain came from a study of beta chain features in type 1 diabetes (dated by TCRdb to the late 2010s). With respect to the entire study: Mean age, gender distribution, total cell number and subset yield were not different between patients and healthy donors. A total of 90 million to 130 million sorted cells were examined across all samples, and a strong correlation was observed between cell number per subset and RNA yield. The study compared the TCRB repertoires of sorted circulating CD4+ T cell subsets in recently diagnosed type 1 diabetes patients with those in matched healthy donors. Naive and central memory subsets were obtained from all 30 or so donors, but regulatory and stem cell-like memory subsets were isolated from only 8 patients and roughly eight healthy donors. Study-wide conclusions, independent of this receptor: PCR may preferentially amplify shorter templates, but because patient and control samples were amplified and corrected together, any resulting skew would affect both groups equally. Naive, central memory and regulatory TCRB repertoires appeared to be more alike among patients than among healthy donors. HLA sub-analyses involved small numbers of individuals, so any influence of HLA type on TCRB rearrangement remained unresolved. Because cDNA was sequenced instead of genomic DNA, activated cells with high expression could be over-represented, although the groups did not differ in activation or CD3 levels. In all four CD4+ subsets, TCRB CDR3 length was moderately but significantly shorter in type 1 diabetes patients. At VDJ recombination sites, patients with type 1 diabetes made fewer insertions and deleted more nucleotides, a pattern implying thymic rearrangement abnormalities.

CDR1 SGHRS and CDR2 YFSETQ were looked up in the germline V gene. The CDR3 goes from the cysteine to the phenylalanine over 13 residues. Only the CDR3 DNA stays, 39 bases, in frame from base 1. The trim is 5 bases for V and 8 bases for J, with a gap of 14 bases between the germline ends. This clone was found a few times. This clone's antigen is unknown. Base qualities were left out, and no much larger clone turns up one base away. From each donor, a single peripheral blood sample of around 120 mL on average was drawn into heparinised tubes. A BD FACSAria II was used to sort naive, central memory, regulatory and stem cell-like memory CD4+ T cells with a panel that included CD45RO, CCR7, CD25, CD127, CD95 and CD27. Purity was above 98% for every sorted population. PBMCs were separated immediately by Lymphoprep density gradient centrifugation and were stained directly, without being cultured. So that batch effects would be minimized, each experiment stained and sorted samples in pairs, pairing one healthy donor with one patient.

All of the isolated RNA was reverse transcribed with the High Capacity cDNA Reverse Transcription Kit, so expressed TCRB transcripts were sequenced. Deep immunoSEQ sequencing was performed on naive, central memory and regulatory T cell samples, with an average of about 3.57 million total reads per sample. After sorted cells were lysed in RLT buffer, RNA was extracted with DNase-treated RNeasy Micro or Mini kits, with the choice depending on cell number. To prevent cross-contamination, each cell subset was processed individually, whereas patient and healthy donor samples were processed jointly. Using the immunoSEQ multiplex PCR, TCRB sequences were amplified from cDNA into 87-bp fragments spanning the CDR3 region. Sequencing of the amplicons was performed on the Illumina HiSeq platform. The original pipeline was this. Synthetic template baselines were used to correct PCR bias computationally, reads within Hamming distance 2 were collapsed, and singletons that could not be merged were discarded. Reads were aligned against IMGT so that V, D and J genes, CDR3 length and insertions or deletions at six rearrangement sites could be assigned. Within each subset, clonotype counts were normalized to the number of sorted cells before true diversity and Gini coefficients were calculated with the tcR R package. The overlap coefficient, calculated on TCRB nucleotide sequences, was used to quantify repertoire sharing. Out-of-frame TCRB sequences from naive cells were analyzed as a proxy for the pre-selection repertoire. TCRdb's version of the immuneACCESS table is confined to in-frame rearrangements and falls short of the full clone set. An unresolved V gene accounts for under half of the shortfall where checked; the remainder is of unknown origin. The V and J calls and clone size were taken over from that table, and D and trimming were inferred from the DNA. This sample is represented by around 500,000 clones; roughly 30% of them were singletons. The top ten clones comprise about 0.065% of the sample.

Rearrangement joined TRBV5-1 to TRBJ2-1; no D segment can be confidently identified. Sequenced: naive CD4+ T cells from blood. Per the publication, the cell subset or site label means: true naive CD4+ T cells. The TCR comes from a man younger than 35 in good health. CDR3 protein: CASSLDTHYEQFF. The nucleotide sequence is TGCGCCAGCAGTTTAGATACTCATTATGAGCAGTTCTTC.